This is a list of T cell receptor beta chains from one sample in a study of neurological immune-mediated disorders. TCRdb re-called the 5' RACE reads with MiXCR, one entry per CDR3 protein. The table includes some 60,000 distinct CDR3 sequences, roughly 10% detected once. Sequences were obtained from PBMCs. The receptor set was obtained from a man between 25 and 39 years old in good health. Each CDR3 is given with its conserved first and last residue. Clone size appears in some rows only: once, few, many, or a class for an expanded clone.

clone size | J gene | V gene | CDR3 protein
many | TRBJ2-5 | TRBV10-1 | CASSESKPGRRETQYF
. | TRBJ1-2 | TRBV6-1 | CASGWGTGQGAYGYTF
many | TRBJ1-1 | TRBV7-6 | CASSSPGQGDSFF
many | TRBJ2-2 | TRBV14 | CASSLLNTGELFF
many | TRBJ2-6 | TRBV24-1 | CATSDPPGLAGASGANVLTF
many | TRBJ2-5 | TRBV28 | CASTPQGRQTQYF
. | TRBJ2-3 | TRBV24-1 | CTTSGARGPVTDTQYF
few | TRBJ2-1 | TRBV5-1 | CAGSRAGARDEQFF
many | TRBJ1-4 | TRBV10-3 | CAISDPGHLNEKLFF
few | TRBJ1-1 | TRBV20-1 | CSARDAHRGLGTEAFF
many | TRBJ2-5 | TRBV7-2 | CASTLRGASGRVETQYF
many | TRBJ2-1 | TRBV5-1 | CASSLIGDRGYNEQFF
many | TRBJ2-7 | TRBV10-3 | CAIAPQGQGGLEQYF
many | TRBJ2-3 | TRBV6-4 | CASRPTSGSSDTQYF
many | TRBJ1-1 | TRBV12-3/TRBV12-4 | CASSFLVYTEAFF
many | TRBJ2-6 | TRBV12-3/TRBV12-4 | CASSTGQSGANVLTF
many | TRBJ2-7 | TRBV4-1 | CASSQETGQPTYEQYF
few | TRBJ2-7 | TRBV28 | CASSLFPGQGGEQYF
many | TRBJ2-1 | TRBV7-3 | CASSLSPRQGNEQFF
many | TRBJ2-3 | TRBV7-3 | CASSPVGQGMKGDTQYF
many | TRBJ2-2 | TRBV20-1 | CSARGTAQGELFF
many | TRBJ1-6 | TRBV10-3 | CAIRGQGAHSPLHF
many | TRBJ2-7 | TRBV9 | CASSGLAGGDYEQYF
many | TRBJ2-7 | TRBV5-1 | CASSLDRGGNNPYEQYF
many | TRBJ2-1 | TRBV7-2 | CASSLGTRRSYNEQFF
. | TRBJ2-2 | TRBV29-1 | CSGGTGVAGELFF
many | TRBJ2-7 | TRBV4-2 | CASSQGAGLGAYEQYF
few | TRBJ2-5 | TRBV11-2 | CASRPKGTPGEETQYF
. | TRBJ2-2 | TRBV29-1 | CSARDRGGTGERFF
many | TRBJ2-2 | TRBV6-2/TRBV6-3 | CASSSVADRGSILMAGELFF
many | TRBJ2-3 | TRBV7-6 | CASSGETGPDTQYF
many | TRBJ2-1 | TRBV3-1 | CASSQVIRGGSIDEQFF
many | TRBJ2-5 | TRBV6-6 | CASSYPQKSQETQYF
many | TRBJ2-7 | TRBV5-1 | CASSLAGGGLLEQYF
many | TRBJ2-3 | TRBV7-9 | CASSLVGDTQYF
many | TRBJ2-7 | TRBV28 | CASLGADSSYEQYF
many | TRBJ1-3 | TRBV10-3 | CAISEPRISGNTIYF
many | TRBJ1-2 | TRBV28 | CASTEQGSYGYTF
many | TRBJ2-1 | TRBV10-3 | CAITNRGTYNEQFF
many | TRBJ2-1 | TRBV29-1 | CSVQTPLGREQFF
many | TRBJ1-4 | TRBV7-8 | CASRPHPGGQGKGPYEKLFF
many | TRBJ2-3 | TRBV28 | CASSLPGTTTDTQYF
many | TRBJ1-4 | TRBV27 | CASSEYRGPGEKLFF
few | TRBJ2-2 | TRBV7-2 | CASSAHPGHLTGELFF
many | TRBJ1-5 | TRBV6-1 | CASSEEAGGGNQPQHF
many | TRBJ2-1 | TRBV5-1 | CASSLAGDSTYNEQFF
many | TRBJ1-6 | TRBV27 | CASTHAFGSSSYNSPLHF